This entry lists 26 T cell receptor beta chains sequenced from one sample in a study of blood T cells in healthy people across ages. Using a J-beta primer mix together with a sample-barcoded 5' primer, a second PCR was run for about 6 to 12 cycles. Via MiXCR, TCRdb re-called the 5' RACE reads, giving one row per CDR3 protein. The sample yields 870,000 or so distinct CDR3 sequences, 25% to 35% seen once. The specimen was blood. These receptors were collected from a woman aged 80 or over in good health.

This clonotype was recorded at least ten times. The rearrangement uses TRBV2 and TRBJ1-2, with D perhaps matching TRBD1 (5 bases). Germline assignment: CDR1 SNHLY and CDR2 FYNNEI. The CDR3 totals 14 residues. V was clipped by 4 bases and J by 5 bases, with 14 bases between them. CDR3 sequence: CASSGIGTEYGYTF. As DNA, the CDR3 is TGTGCCAGCAGTGGTATCGGGACGGAGTATGGCTACACCTTC.

This clonotype was recorded many times. The chain combines TRBV6-5 with TRBJ2-7, with no clear D. The V gene's germline CDR1 is MNHEY and CDR2 SVGAGI. Trimming cost V 6 bases and J 4 bases, with 13 bases left between them. The CDR3 runs 13 residues. CDR3 sequence reads: CASSPLGLYEQYF. Written as DNA, the CDR3 is TGTGCCAGCAGCCCCCTAGGGCTATACGAGCAGTACTTC.

This clonotype has ten or more counts. J is TRBJ2-1 and V is TRBV11-2; the match to TRBD2 covers 10 bases. This CDR3 spans 20 amino acids. Losses at the gene ends were 2 bases for V and 0 bases for J; bases not matched to a gene: 13. CDR1 SGHAT and CDR2 FQNNGV come from the germline V gene. The CDR3 loop reads CASSLLERGGRRSSYNEQFF. For the CDR3, the DNA is TGTGCCAGCAGCTTATTGGAGCGGGGGGGCCGGAGGAGCTCCTACAATGAGCAGTTCTTC.

This clonotype was counted many times. This chain links TRBV7-7 with TRBJ2-1; D perhaps matches TRBD1 (6 bases). The CDR3 is made up of 16 amino acids. Germline CDR1 and CDR2: SSHAT and FNYEAQ (reference sequence). V was pared by 5 bases and J by 10 bases, with 24 bases between. The CDR3 DNA sequence: TGTGCCAGCAGCGTAGGAGCGGCGGCAGGGGTTAGCGAGCAGTTCTTC. Its protein product is CASSVGAAAGVSEQFF.

At least ten counts were recorded for this clonotype. This chain uses TRBV6-6 with TRBJ2-7, with D perhaps being TRBD1 or TRBD2 (5 bases each). Trimming left V 0 bases short and J 0 bases short, with 12 bases between. Germline loops: CDR1 MNHNY, CDR2 SVGAGI (reference sequence). The length of the CDR3 is 16 residues. CDR3 DNA: TGTGCCAGCAGTTACTCCCTTTCAGGGAGCTCCTACGAGCAGTACTTC. This encodes CASSYSLSGSSYEQYF.

As for this clonotype: A read error may explain this, as a much larger clone is one base away. The chain employs TRBV20-1 and TRBJ2-7; D is unresolved. The CDR3 loop spans 12 amino acids. Trimming shortened V by 4 bases and J by 5 bases, and 12 bases separated the two germline ends. The germline V gene has CDR1 DFQATT and CDR2 SNEGSKA (reference sequence). Written as DNA, the CDR3 is TGCAGTGCTAAGGGCATAGCCGACGAGCAGTACTTC. This encodes CSAKGIADEQYF.

This clonotype occurred once. The rearrangement uses TRBV29-1 and TRBJ1-2, with unresolved D. CDR3 length: 12 amino acids. Germline V gives CDR1 SQVTM, CDR2 ANQGSEA. The V gene lost 6 bases and the J gene lost 2 bases, with 10 bases spanning the gap. In DNA form, the CDR3 reads TGCAGCGTCAGACGGATCAACTATGGCTACACCTTC. This codes for CSVRRINYGYTF.

This chain uses TRBV6-4 with TRBJ2-3; 8 bases map to TRBD1. J lost 4 bases, V lost 6 bases, and 6 bases had no gene match. Per the germline V gene, CDR1 is MRHNA and CDR2 is SNTAGT. The CDR3 consists of 14 residues. The CDR3 nucleotides read TGTGCCAGCAGCGTATCAGGGGGCTCAGATACGCAGTATTTT. Translation gives CASSVSGGSDTQYF.

The gene calls are TRBV18 and TRBJ2-1; D tentatively reads TRBD1 or TRBD2 (5 bases each). The CDR3 runs 14 residues. V was pared by 0 bases and J by 10 bases, with 13 bases between. Germline CDR1 reads KGHSH; CDR2 reads LQKENI. The CDR3 coding sequence is TGTGCCAGCTCACCACCGGGACCAATCTACGAGCAGTTCTTC. Translating it yields CASSPPGPIYEQFF.

This clonotype was counted a few times. At one end, the junction sequence differs from germline, possibly due to a read error. The CDR3 DNA reads TGTGCCAGCAGCCCTGGGCGCCCGCGTCGAAATGAGCAGGTCTTC. Protein sequence: CASSPGRPRRNEQVF. The V and J genes are TRBV7-2 and TRBJ2-1; D unclear. There are 15 residues in the CDR3. Germline V gene lookup returns CDR1 SGHTA and CDR2 FQGNSA.

This clonotype has only a few counts. V and J are TRBV7-2 and TRBJ1-5; D gene unclear. Germline V gene sequence: CDR1 SGHTA, CDR2 FQGNSA. V dropped 1 base and J dropped 11 bases, with 12 bases sitting between them. There are 13 residues in the CDR3. In DNA, the CDR3 is TGTGCCAGCAGCTTAGGGCAACAAGAGACCCAGCATTTT. This sequence encodes CASSLGQQETQHF.

This clonotype was seen at least ten times. This sequence joins TRBV20-1 and TRBJ2-5; possible D gene TRBD1, 5 bases. The V gene's germline CDR1 is DFQATT and CDR2 SNEGSKA (reference sequence). V shed 0 bases and J shed 5 bases, with 16 bases lying between them. The CDR3 covers 15 residues. The CDR3 region is CSARDGQGGWETQYF. Written as DNA, the CDR3 is TGCAGTGCTAGAGATGGCCAGGGTGGTTGGGAGACCCAGTACTTC.

V is TRBV20-1 and J is TRBJ1-1; D is uncertain. CDR1 and CDR2 (germline): DFQATT, SNEGSKA (reference sequence). V was trimmed by 7 bases and J by 4 bases, leaving 13 bases between them. The CDR3 loop spans 12 amino acids. As DNA, the CDR3 is TGCAGTGTATTAGCGGTTCGCACTGAAGCTTTCTTT. Amino acid sequence: CSVLAVRTEAFF.

This clonotype was observed many times. V usage is TRBV13 and J usage is TRBJ2-3; 7 nucleotides match TRBD2. Germline trimming cut 5 bases from V and 6 bases from J; bases unmatched to any gene: 5. Germline CDR1 PRHDT, CDR2 FYEKMQ (reference sequence). The CDR3 is 13 residues long. The CDR3 DNA is TGTGCCAGCAGCGGATTTAGCGGGGATACGCAGTATTTT. It specifies CASSGFSGDTQYF.

Many counts were recorded for this clonotype. The chain carries TRBV6-1 and TRBJ1-5; TRBD1 agrees at 9 bases. The CDR3 is 16 residues long. Germline lookup yields CDR1 MNHNS and CDR2 SASEGT. V shed 4 bases and J 4 bases; nucleotides not matched to a gene: 8. CDR3 DNA sequence: TGTGCCAGCAGTGTTTTCCCCGGGACAGGGAATCAGCCCCAGCATTTT. It translates to CASSVFPGTGNQPQHF.

This clonotype was picked up many times. The chain is built from TRBV21-1 and TRBJ2-1; the DNA was not compared with TRBD1, the D call given in the table. TRBV21-1 is classified as a pseudogene. The CDR3 contains 16 residues. The CDR3 spells CASSKGRGACHNEQFF. As DNA, the CDR3 is TGTGCCAGCAGCAAAGGTCGGGGGGCGTGCCACAATGAGCAGTTCTTC.

This clonotype was seen just once. This sequence may be a read error, since a much larger clone differs from it by one base. The V gene is TRBV7-2, the J gene TRBJ2-1; the D gene is possibly TRBD1 (6 bases). Germline assignment: CDR1 SGHTA and CDR2 FQGNSA. The CDR3 has 15 amino acids. This chain's CDR3 is CARSLDGTRGREQFF. The CDR3 DNA sequence: TGTGCCCGCAGCTTAGATGGGACAAGGGGTCGGGAGCAGTTCTTC. The full variable domain, its missing parts supplied by reference TRBV7-2 and TRBJ2-1, is GAGVSQSPSNKVTEKGKDVELRCDPISGHTALYWYRQSLGQGLEFLIYFQGNSAPDKSGLPSDRFSAERTGGSVSTLTIQRTQQEDSAVYLCARSLDGTRGREQFFGPGTRLTVL.

A few counts support this clonotype. The V call is TRBV12-3 or TRBV12-4, the J call TRBJ1-1, with a tentative D call TRBD1 (6 bases). Trimming removed 6 bases at V and 1 base at J, with 15 bases between. The CDR3 totals 15 residues. CDR3 amino acids: CASSKTGGQNTEAFF. CDR3 sequence (DNA): TGTGCCAGCAGCAAAACCGGGGGACAGAACACTGAAGCTTTCTTT.

This clonotype occurred many times. The genes are TRBV7-2 and TRBJ1-5; D remains ambiguous. This CDR3 has 12 residues. Germline CDR1 is SGHTA and CDR2 is FQGNSA. Deletions cut 3 bases from V and 5 bases from J, with 5 bases between. CDR3 loop: CASSFYDQPQHF. The DNA for the CDR3 is TGTGCCAGCAGCTTTTACGATCAGCCCCAGCATTTT.

Of note for this clonotype: Being one base from a much bigger clone, this may be a read error. The rearrangement joins TRBV4-2 to TRBJ2-7, with 14 nucleotides matching TRBD2. This CDR3 spans 22 amino acids. Germline V gives CDR1 LGHNA, CDR2 YNFKEQ. V lost 4 bases and J lost 7; bases outside the gene matches: 27. The CDR3 coding sequence is TGTGCCAGCAGCCCTACTGCCCTGGGACTAGCGGGGGCCCCTAGCTCCTACAATGAGCAGTACTTC. It translates to CASSPTALGLAGAPSSYNEQYF.

Comments on this clonotype: This may come from a read error, since a much larger clone is one base off. The chain employs TRBV5-1 and TRBJ2-7; TRBD1 matches 8 bases. This CDR3 region has 16 residues. Trimming at V came to 4 bases and at J to 2 bases, leaving 11 bases not matched to a gene. Germline assignment: CDR1 SGHRS and CDR2 YFSETQ. The CDR3, as DNA: TGCGCCAGCAGCCTGGGACCGGCGGGACAGGCCTACGAGCAGTACTTC. Protein: CASSLGPAGQAYEQYF. The full variable domain, with the rest looked up from reference TRBV5-1 and TRBJ2-7, is KAGVTQTPRYLIKTRGQQVTLSCSPISGHRSVSWYQQTPGQGLQFLFEYFSETQRNKGNFPGRFSGRQFSNSRSEMNVSTLELGDSALYLCASSLGPAGQAYEQYFGPGTRLTVT.

At least ten counts were recorded for this clonotype. The CDR3 protein is CASSLLGVRDAQYF. The DNA for the CDR3 is TGTGCCAGCAGCTTATTGGGGGTTAGAGACGCCCAGTACTTC. The V gene is TRBV7-2, the J gene TRBJ2-5, with D perhaps given as TRBD1 or TRBD2 (5 bases each). The germline gives CDR1 SGHTA, CDR2 FQGNSA. V lost 2 bases and J 9 bases, leaving 16 bases between the germline ends. The CDR3 is 14 residues long.

As for this clonotype: A clone one base away is much larger, so this may be a read error. J is TRBJ2-5 and V is TRBV4-3, with D maybe TRBD2 (7 bases). The V end lost 3 bases, the J end lost 11 bases, and 22 bases lay between the germline ends. The CDR3 runs 15 residues. Germline CDR1 reads LGHNA; CDR2 reads YSLEER. The CDR3 DNA sequence: TGCGCCAGCAGCCACGGCGGGGGCCTTTACAATGAGCAGTACTTC. It translates to CASSHGGGLYNEQYF.

This clonotype was observed at least ten times. The V gene is TRBV7-2, the J gene TRBJ2-1, with 7 bases aligning to TRBD2. Germline values: CDR1 SGHTA, CDR2 FQGNSA. J gave up 5 bases and V 5 bases, and 6 bases lay outside the gene matches. The CDR3 has 14 residues. The CDR3 loop is CASSPGGANNEQFF. Here the CDR3 DNA reads TGTGCCAGCAGCCCGGGGGGAGCCAACAATGAGCAGTTCTTC.

This clonotype came up many times. Here the CDR3 DNA reads TGTGCCAGCCTCACCGGGGTAGGCACAGATACGCAGTATTTT. It yields the protein CASLTGVGTDTQYF. The rearrangement joins TRBV12-3 or TRBV12-4 to TRBJ2-3; tentative D call: TRBD2 (5 bases). Trimming cost V 8 bases and J 1 base, with 13 bases left between them. The CDR3 has 14 residues.

The chain is built from TRBV4-1 and TRBJ1-2; a weak D match, TRBD1 (6 bases). Looked up from germline, CDR1 is MGHRA and CDR2 is YSYEKL. CDR3 length: 16 residues. The CDR3 sequence: CTGSQDRTAPNYGYTF. The CDR3 nucleotides read TGCACCGGCAGCCAAGACCGGACAGCACCTAACTATGGCTACACCTTC.